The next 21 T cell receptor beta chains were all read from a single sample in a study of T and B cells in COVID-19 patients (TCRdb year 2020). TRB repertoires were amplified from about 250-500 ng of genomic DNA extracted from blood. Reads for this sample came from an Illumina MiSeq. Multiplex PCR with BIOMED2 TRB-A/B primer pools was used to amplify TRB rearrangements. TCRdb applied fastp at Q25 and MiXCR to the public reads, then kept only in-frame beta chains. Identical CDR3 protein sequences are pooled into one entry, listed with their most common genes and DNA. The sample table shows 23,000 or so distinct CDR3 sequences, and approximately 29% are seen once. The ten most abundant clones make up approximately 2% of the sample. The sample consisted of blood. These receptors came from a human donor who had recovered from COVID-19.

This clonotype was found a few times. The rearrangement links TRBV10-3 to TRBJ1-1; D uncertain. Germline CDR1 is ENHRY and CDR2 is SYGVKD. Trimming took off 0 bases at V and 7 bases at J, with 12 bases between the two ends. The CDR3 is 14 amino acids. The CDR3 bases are TGTGCCATCAGTGAGTCGAAGGGTTTCAGTGAAGCTTTCTTT. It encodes CAISESKGFSEAFF.

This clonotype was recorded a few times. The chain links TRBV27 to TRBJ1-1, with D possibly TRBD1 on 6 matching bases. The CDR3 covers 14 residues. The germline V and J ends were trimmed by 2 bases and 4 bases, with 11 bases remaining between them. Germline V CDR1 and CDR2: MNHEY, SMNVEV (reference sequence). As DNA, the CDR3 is TGTGCCAGCAGTTTACGGCAGGGGATCACTGAAGCTTTCTTT. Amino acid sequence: CASSLRQGITEAFF.

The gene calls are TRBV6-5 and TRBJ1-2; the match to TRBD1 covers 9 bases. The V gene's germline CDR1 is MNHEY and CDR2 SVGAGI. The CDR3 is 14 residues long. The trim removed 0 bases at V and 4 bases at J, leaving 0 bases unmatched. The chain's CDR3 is CASSYSTGGYGYTF. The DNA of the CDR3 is TGTGCCAGCAGTTACTCGACAGGGGGCTATGGCTACACCTTC.

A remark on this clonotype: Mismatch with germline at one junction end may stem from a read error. CDR3 amino acids: CASSYGTGWYSNQPQHF. CDR3 nucleotides: TGTGCCAGCAGTTATGGGACAGGGTGGTATAGCAATCAGCCCCAGCATTTT. The chain couples TRBV10-1 to TRBJ1-5; 9 nucleotides align to TRBD1. Germline V gene sequence: CDR1 WNHNN, CDR2 SYGVQD (reference sequence). The CDR3 is 17 amino acids.

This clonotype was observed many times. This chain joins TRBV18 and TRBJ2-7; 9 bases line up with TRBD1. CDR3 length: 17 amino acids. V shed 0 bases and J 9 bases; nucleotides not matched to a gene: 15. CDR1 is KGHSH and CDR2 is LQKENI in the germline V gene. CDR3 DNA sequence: TGTGCCAGCTCACCACCTTTAACGGGACAGGGAGTTCCGACGCAGTACTTC. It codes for CASSPPLTGQGVPTQYF.

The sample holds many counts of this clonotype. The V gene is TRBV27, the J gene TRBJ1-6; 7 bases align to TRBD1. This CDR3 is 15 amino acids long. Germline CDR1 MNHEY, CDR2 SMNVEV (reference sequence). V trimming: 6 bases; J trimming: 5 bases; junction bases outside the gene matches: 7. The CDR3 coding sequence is TGTGCCAGCAGCATCCGGGACAGTGATAATTCACCCCTCCACTTT. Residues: CASSIRDSDNSPLHF.

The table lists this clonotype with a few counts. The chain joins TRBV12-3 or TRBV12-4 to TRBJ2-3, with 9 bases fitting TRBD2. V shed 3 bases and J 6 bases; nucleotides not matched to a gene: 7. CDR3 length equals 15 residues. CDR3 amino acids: CASSLAGGPVDTQYF. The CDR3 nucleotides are TGTGCCAGCAGTTTGGCGGGGGGGCCTGTGGATACGCAGTATTTT.

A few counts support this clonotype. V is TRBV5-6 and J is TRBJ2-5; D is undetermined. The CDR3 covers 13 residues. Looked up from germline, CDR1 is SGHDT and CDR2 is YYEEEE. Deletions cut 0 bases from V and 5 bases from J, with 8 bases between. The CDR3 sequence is CASSLGGVETQYF. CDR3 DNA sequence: TGTGCCAGCAGCTTGGGAGGCGTGGAGACCCAGTACTTC.

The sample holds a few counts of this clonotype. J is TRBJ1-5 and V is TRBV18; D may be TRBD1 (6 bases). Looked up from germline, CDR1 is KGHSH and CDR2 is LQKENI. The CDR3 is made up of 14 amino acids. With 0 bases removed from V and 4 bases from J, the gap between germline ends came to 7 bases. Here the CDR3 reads CASSPPGGNQPQHF. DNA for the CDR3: TGTGCCAGCTCACCACCAGGGGGGAATCAGCCCCAGCATTTT.

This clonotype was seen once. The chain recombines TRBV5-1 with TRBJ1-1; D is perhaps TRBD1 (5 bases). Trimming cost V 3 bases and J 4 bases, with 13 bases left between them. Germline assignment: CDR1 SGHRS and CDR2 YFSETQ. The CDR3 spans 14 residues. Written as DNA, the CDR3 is TGCGCCAGCAGCTCCGTGGGGCAGTTCACTGAAGCTTTCTTT. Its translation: CASSSVGQFTEAFF.

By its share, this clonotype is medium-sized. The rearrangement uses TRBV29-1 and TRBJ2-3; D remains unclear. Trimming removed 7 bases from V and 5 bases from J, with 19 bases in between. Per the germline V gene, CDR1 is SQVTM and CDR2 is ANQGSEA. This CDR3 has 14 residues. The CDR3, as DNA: TGCAGCGCCACCAACCCGGCCGGTGGAGATACGCAGTATTTT. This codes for CSATNPAGGDTQYF.

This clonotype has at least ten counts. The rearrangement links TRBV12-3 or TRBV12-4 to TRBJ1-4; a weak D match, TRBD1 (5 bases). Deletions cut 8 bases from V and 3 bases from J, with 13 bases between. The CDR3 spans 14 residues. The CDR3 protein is CASGLTDSNEKLFF. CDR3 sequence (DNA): TGTGCCAGCGGACTGACAGACTCTAATGAAAAACTGTTTTTT.

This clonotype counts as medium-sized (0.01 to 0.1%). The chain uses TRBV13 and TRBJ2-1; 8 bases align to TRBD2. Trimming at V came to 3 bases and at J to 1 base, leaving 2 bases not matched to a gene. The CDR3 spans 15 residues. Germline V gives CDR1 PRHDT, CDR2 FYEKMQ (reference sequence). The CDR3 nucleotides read TGTGCCAGCAGCTTGGGACTAGGGTCCTACAATGAGCAGTTCTTC. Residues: CASSLGLGSYNEQFF.

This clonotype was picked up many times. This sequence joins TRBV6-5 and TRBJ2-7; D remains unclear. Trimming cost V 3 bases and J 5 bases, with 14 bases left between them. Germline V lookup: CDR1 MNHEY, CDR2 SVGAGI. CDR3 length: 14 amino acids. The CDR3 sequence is CASSYDVGVHEQYF. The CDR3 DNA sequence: TGTGCCAGCAGTTATGATGTCGGAGTTCACGAGCAGTACTTC.

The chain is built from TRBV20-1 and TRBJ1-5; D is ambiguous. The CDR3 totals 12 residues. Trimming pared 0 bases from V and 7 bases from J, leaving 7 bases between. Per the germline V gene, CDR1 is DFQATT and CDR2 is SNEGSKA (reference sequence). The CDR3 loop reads CSARDFLQPQHF. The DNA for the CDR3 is TGCAGTGCTAGAGATTTTTTACAGCCCCAGCATTTT.

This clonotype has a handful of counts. CDR3: CAWSYRQSKMNTEAFF. The CDR3 coding sequence is TGTGCCTGGAGTTACAGACAGAGCAAAATGAACACTGAAGCTTTCTTT. This sequence joins TRBV30 and TRBJ1-1; tentative D call: TRBD1 (5 bases). The CDR3 extends over 16 amino acids. The germline V gene has CDR1 GTSNPN and CDR2 SVGIG (reference sequence). Trimming cost V 2 bases and J 0 bases, with 16 bases left between them.

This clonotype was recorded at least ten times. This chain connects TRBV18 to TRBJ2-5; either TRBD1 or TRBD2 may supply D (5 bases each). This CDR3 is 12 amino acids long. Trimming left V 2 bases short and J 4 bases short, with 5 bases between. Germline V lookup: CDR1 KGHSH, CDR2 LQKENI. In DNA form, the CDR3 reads TGTGCCAGCTCACCAGGGGGAGAGACCCAGTACTTC. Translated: CASSPGGETQYF. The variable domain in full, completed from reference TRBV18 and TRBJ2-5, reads NAGVMQNPRHLVRRRGQEARLRCSPMKGHSHVYWYRQLPEEGLKFMVYLQKENIIDESGMPKERFSAEFPKEGPSILRIQQVVRGDSAAYFCASSPGGETQYFGPGTRLLVL.

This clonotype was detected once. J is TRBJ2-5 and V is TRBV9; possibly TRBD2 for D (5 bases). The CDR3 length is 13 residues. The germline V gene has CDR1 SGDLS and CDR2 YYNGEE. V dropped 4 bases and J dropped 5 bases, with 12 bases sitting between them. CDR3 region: CASSPRTGETQYF. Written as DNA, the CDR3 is TGTGCCAGCAGCCCGCGGACTGGGGAGACCCAGTACTTC.

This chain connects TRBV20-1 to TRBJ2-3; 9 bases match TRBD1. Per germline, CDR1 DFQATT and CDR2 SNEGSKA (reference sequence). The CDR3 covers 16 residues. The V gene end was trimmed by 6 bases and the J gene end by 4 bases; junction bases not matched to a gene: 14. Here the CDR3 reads CSANLPSQGASDTQYF. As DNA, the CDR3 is TGCAGTGCAAACCTACCCTCACAGGGGGCATCAGATACGCAGTATTTT.

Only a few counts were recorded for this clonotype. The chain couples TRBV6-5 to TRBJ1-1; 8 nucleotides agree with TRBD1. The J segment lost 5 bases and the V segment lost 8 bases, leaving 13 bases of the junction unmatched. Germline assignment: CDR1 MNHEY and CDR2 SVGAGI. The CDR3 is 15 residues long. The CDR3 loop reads CASYLRRGLGTEAFF. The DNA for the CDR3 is TGTGCCAGCTACTTACGCAGGGGGCTCGGTACTGAAGCTTTCTTT.

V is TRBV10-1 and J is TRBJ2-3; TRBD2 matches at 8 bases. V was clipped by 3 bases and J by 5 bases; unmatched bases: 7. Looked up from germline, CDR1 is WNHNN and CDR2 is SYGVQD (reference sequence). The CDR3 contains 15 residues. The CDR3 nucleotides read TGCGCCAGCAGTGACTTTAGCGGGGTCGGAGATACGCAGTATTTT. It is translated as CASSDFSGVGDTQYF.